This T cell receptor (beta chain) appears in the sequencing data of a study of PD-1 blockade in classical Hodgkin lymphoma. This sample's time point: newly diagnosed, previously untreated cHL patient sample. Comparison relied on PBMCs that came from newly diagnosed, untreated classical Hodgkin lymphoma. Germline CDR1 is SEHNR and CDR2 is FQNEAQ (reference sequence). The CDR3 is made up of 16 amino acids. V was clipped by 6 bases and J by 0 bases, with 18 bases between them. Regarding this clone: Its antigen is not identified.

Assay: immunoSEQ multiplex PCR; the TCRdb copy retains only in-frame clones and omits some. Found here are approximately 17,000 clones, about 93% of them singletons; the top ten hold less than 8.5%. The study, taken as a whole, reports: Baseline TCR diversity was reportedly lower in newly diagnosed patients than in healthy donors. It was reported as lower still in relapsed/refractory patients. Differences between repertoires have undefined causes, possibly disease activity or prior therapy.

Material: peripheral blood mononuclear cells (PBMCs). This clonotype was sampled from a human donor with classical Hodgkin lymphoma. This rearrangement joins TRBV7-9 to TRBJ2-7, with a weak D call TRBD1 (6 bases). CDR3: CASSFTGFSSSYEQYF. DNA for the CDR3: TGTGCCAGCAGTTTTACAGGGTTCAGCAGCTCCTACGAGCAGTACTTC. Full variable domain (remainder filled in from reference TRBV7-9 and TRBJ2-7): DTGVSQNPRHKITKRGQNVTFRCDPISEHNRLYWYRQTLGQGPEFLTYFQNEAQLEKSRLLSDRFSAERPKGSFSTLEIQRTEQGDSAMYLCASSFTGFSSSYEQYFGPGTRLTVT.